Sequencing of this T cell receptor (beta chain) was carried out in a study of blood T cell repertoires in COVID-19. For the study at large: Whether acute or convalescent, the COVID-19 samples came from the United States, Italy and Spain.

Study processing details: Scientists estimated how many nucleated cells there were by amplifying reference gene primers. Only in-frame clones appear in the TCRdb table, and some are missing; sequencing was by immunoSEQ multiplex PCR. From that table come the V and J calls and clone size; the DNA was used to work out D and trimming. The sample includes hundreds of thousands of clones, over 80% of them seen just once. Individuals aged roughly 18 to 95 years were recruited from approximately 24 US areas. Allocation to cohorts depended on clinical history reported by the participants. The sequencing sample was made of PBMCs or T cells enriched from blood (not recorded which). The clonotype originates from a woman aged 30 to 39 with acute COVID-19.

The CDR3 here is CASTDRKVGWTEAFF. The CDR3 region has the DNA TGTGCCAGCACAGACAGAAAAGTGGGTTGGACTGAAGCTTTCTTT. The chain carries TRBV6-6 and TRBJ1-1; D possibly corresponds to TRBD1 (5 bases). The CDR3 runs 15 residues. Trimming removed 7 bases from V and 5 bases from J, with 20 bases in between. Germline CDR1 and CDR2: MNHNY and SVGAGI (reference sequence).